This T cell receptor (beta chain) was sequenced during a study of T cells in Graves' hyperthyroidism and ophthalmopathy. Background on the study: Peripheral blood sampling occurred at initial diagnosis, before any treatment.

Germline loops: CDR1 DFQATT, CDR2 SNEGSKA (reference sequence). This CDR3 is built from 15 residues. V was clipped by 1 base and J by 1 base; unmatched bases: 5. Regions amplified from RNA transcripts were the TCR beta CDR3 regions. HTBI primers drove first-round RT-PCR of the TCR CDR3. TCRdb independently ran MiXCR on the multiplex PCR reads; one entry per CDR3 protein. The table shows fewer than 650,000 distinct CDR3 sequences, with approximately 13% occurring only once. Study results and caveats: The model's output predicted ophthalmopathy at a median of 6.5 months prior to onset.

The blood specimen was taken at initial hyperthyroidism diagnosis, before any ophthalmopathy symptoms. At least ten counts were recorded for this clonotype. Its antigen is undetermined. V usage is TRBV20-1 and J usage is TRBJ2-5; TRBD2 matches 8 bases. The sequence was collected from a young woman with Graves' hyperthyroidism that later progressed to Graves' ophthalmopathy. Sequenced sample: blood. CDR3 sequence: CSARATSGTQETQYF. CDR3 bases: TGCAGTGCTAGAGCAACTAGCGGAACCCAAGAGACCCAGTACTTC.